The next 5 T cell receptor beta chains were all read from a single sample in a study of blood T cells in healthy people across ages. A second about 7 to 11 cycle PCR used barcoded and J-beta primers. TCRdb analysed the 5' RACE reads with MiXCR anew, one entry per CDR3 protein. The top ten clones hold 13% of a sample with 650,000 to 700,000 distinct CDR3 sequences, 52% of them seen once. Input material: blood. The receptors derive from a woman over 75 in good health.

This clonotype was seen a handful of times. The J gene is TRBJ1-2, the V gene TRBV2; D perhaps matches TRBD1 (6 bases). CDR1 is SNHLY, CDR2 FYNNEI, per germline. The CDR3 contains 14 residues. Trimming removed 2 bases at V and 7 bases at J, with 14 bases between. The chain's CDR3 is CASSEQGPRIGYTF. CDR3 in DNA: TGTGCCAGCAGTGAACAGGGGCCCCGGATTGGCTACACCTTC.

The chain has TRBV20-1 and TRBJ2-4; 7 positions agree with TRBD1. The J call may be mistaken, given a closer DNA end match to TRBJ2-7. The length of the CDR3 is 12 residues. Germline V gives CDR1 DFQATT, CDR2 SNEGSKA (reference sequence). CDR3 nucleotides: TGCAGTGCTAGTACGACAGGGTACGAGCAGTACTTC. It is translated as CSASTTGYEQYF.

This sequence joins TRBV25-1 and TRBJ1-2, with TRBD1 as a possible D gene (6 bases). Germline-derived CDR1 and CDR2 are MGHDK and SYGVNS. CDR3 size: 13 residues. V was clipped by 4 bases and J by 1 base, with 7 bases between them. This chain's CDR3 is CASSVGHNYGYTF. CDR3 in DNA: TGTGCCAGCAGTGTGGGACATAACTATGGCTACACCTTC.

The chain employs TRBV7-9 and TRBJ2-3; TRBD2 aligns across 8 bases. Trimming at V came to 1 base and at J to 4 bases, leaving 7 bases not matched to a gene. The CDR3 has 16 residues. Germline CDR1 is SEHNR and CDR2 is FQNEAQ (reference sequence). In DNA, the CDR3 is TGTGCCAGCAGCTTAGTGGCTAGCGGGTCGTCAGATACGCAGTATTTT. Protein product: CASSLVASGSSDTQYF.

This clonotype was seen a few times. A much larger clone lies one base from this, so it may be a read error. This chain links TRBV6-5 with TRBJ2-5; TRBD2 agrees at 12 bases. The CDR3 is made up of 16 amino acids. Germline CDR1 and CDR2: MNHEY and SVGAGI. J was trimmed by 11 bases and V by 2 bases; bases with no gene match: 12. The DNA of the CDR3 is TGTGCCAGCAGTTACGAGGGACTAGCGGGTTACAATGAGCAGTACTTC. This sequence encodes CASSYEGLAGYNEQYF.